The T cell receptor (beta chain) described here comes from a study of T cells of healthy individuals. This CDR3 spans 13 amino acids. Trimming removed 6 bases at V and 6 bases at J, with 14 bases between. Looked up from germline, CDR1 is MNHEY and CDR2 is SVGEGT. This clonotype was counted a few times. TCRdb redid the calling of the 5' RACE reads with MiXCR, one entry per CDR3 protein. The sample contains about 96,000 distinct CDR3 sequences, 15% to 20% of which appear only once. J is TRBJ1-1 and V is TRBV6-2 or TRBV6-3; the D is unclear. The sequence came from a human donor in good health. CDR3 sequence: CASSLTRTSEAFF. CDR3 sequence (DNA): TGTGCCAGCAGCCTAACAAGGACTTCTGAAGCTTTCTTT.